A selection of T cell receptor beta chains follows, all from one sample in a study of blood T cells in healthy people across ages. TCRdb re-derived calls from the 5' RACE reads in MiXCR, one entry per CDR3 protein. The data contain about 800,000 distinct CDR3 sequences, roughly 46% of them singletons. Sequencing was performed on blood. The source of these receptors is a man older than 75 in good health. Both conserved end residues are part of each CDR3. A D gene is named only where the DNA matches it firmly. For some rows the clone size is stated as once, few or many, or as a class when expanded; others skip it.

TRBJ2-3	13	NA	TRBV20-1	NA	TGCAGTGCTAGAAAGGGGTCGGGAGATACGCAGTATTTT	CSARKGSGDTQYF
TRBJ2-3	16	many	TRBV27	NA	TGTGCCAGCAGCGACTTGGCCGGACCTGGCACAGATACGCAGTATTTT	CASSDLAGPGTDTQYF
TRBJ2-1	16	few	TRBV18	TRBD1	TGTGCCAGCTCACTCTCCGGGACAGGGGGTGTCGATGAGCAGTTCTTC	CASSLSGTGGVDEQFF
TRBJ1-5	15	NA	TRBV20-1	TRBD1	TGCAGTGCTCTGACAGGGGAGGCGAGCAATCAGCCCCAGCATTTT	CSALTGEASNQPQHF
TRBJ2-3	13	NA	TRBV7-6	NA	TGTGCCAGCAGCATATTTGGCGCAGATACGCAGTATTTT	CASSIFGADTQYF
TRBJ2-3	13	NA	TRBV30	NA	TGTGCCTGGATAGTCGCAGGCACAGATACGCGGTATTTT	CAWIVAGTDTRYF
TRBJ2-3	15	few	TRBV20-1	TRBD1	TGCAGTGCTAGATCTGGACAGGGTGGTGCAGATACGCAGTATTTT	CSARSGQGGADTQYF
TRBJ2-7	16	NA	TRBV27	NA	TGTGCCAGCAGTTTTGCAGCCCCTAACGATTATTACGAGCAGTACTTC	CASSFAAPNDYYEQYF
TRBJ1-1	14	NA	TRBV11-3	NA	TGTGCCAGCAGCGTAGGGGGGAGGAGAACTGAAGCTTTCTTT	CASSVGGRRTEAFF
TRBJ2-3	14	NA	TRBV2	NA	TGTGCCTGCACCAACCACCTTAGCACAGATACGCAGTATTTT	CACTNHLSTDTQYF
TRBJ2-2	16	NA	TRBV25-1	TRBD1	TGTGCCAGCAGTGATTGGACAGGGATGAACACCGGGGAGCTGTTTTTT	CASSDWTGMNTGELFF
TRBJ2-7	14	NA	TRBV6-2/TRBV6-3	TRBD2	TGTGCCAGCAGTCCCGGACTAGCGGGGTCCGCCCAGTACTTC	CASSPGLAGSAQYF
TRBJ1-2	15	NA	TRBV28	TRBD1	TGTGCCAGCACCATCACCCGGACAGGGGTTGGGGGCTACACCTTC	CASTITRTGVGGYTF
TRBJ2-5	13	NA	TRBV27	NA	TGTGCAAAATTTAGCGCTTTGGGGGAGACCCAGTACTTC	CAKFSALGETQYF
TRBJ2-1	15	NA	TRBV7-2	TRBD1	TGTGCCAGCACCGGTAGGGACAGCCTAATCAATGAGCAGTTCTTC	CASTGRDSLINEQFF
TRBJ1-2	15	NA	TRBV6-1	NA	TGTGCCAGCAGTGAAGCGCTTGTGGCGGGAAGTGGCTACACCTTC	CASSEALVAGSGYTF